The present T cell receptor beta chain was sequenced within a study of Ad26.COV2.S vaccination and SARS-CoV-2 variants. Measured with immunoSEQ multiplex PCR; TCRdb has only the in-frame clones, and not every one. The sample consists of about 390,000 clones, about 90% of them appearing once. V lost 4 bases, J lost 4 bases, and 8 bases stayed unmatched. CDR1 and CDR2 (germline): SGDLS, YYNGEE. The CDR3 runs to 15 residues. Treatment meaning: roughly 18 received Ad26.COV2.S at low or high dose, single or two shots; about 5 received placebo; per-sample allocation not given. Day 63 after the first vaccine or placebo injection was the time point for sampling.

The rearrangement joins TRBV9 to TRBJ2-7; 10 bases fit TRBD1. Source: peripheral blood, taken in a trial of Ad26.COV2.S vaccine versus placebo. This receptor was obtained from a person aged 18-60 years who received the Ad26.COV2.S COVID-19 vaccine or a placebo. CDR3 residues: CASSPTTGGTYEQYF. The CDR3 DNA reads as TGTGCCAGCAGCCCTACGACAGGGGGCACGTACGAGCAGTACTTC.